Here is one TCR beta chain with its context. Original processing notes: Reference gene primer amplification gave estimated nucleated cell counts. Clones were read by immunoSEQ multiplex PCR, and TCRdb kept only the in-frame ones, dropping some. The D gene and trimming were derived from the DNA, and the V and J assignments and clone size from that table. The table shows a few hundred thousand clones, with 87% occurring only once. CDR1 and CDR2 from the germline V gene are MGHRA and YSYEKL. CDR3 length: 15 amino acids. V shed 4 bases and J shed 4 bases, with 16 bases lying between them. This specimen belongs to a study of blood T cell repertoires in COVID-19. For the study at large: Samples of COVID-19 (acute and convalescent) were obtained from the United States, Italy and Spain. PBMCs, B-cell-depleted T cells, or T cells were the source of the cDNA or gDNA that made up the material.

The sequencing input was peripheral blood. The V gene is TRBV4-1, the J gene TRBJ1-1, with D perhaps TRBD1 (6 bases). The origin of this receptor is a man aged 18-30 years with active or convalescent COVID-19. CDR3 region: CASSRLTGKVTEAFF. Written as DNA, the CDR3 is TGCGCCAGCAGCCGACTTACAGGGAAGGTCACTGAAGCTTTCTTT.